This T cell receptor beta chain is from a study of blood T cell repertoires in COVID-19. Whole-study context: From T cells, B-cell-depleted T cells, or PBMCs came the material, which was cDNA or gDNA.

With 0 bases clipped from V and 2 bases from J, the junction kept 5 bases outside the gene matches. Germline V gene data show CDR1 as SGDLS and CDR2 as YYNGEE. The CDR3 length is 16 residues. Data came from immunoSEQ multiplex PCR; TCRdb stores just in-frame clones and leaves some out. The sample holds approximately 250,000 clones, 86% seen once. The sequenced material came from peripheral blood. V usage is TRBV9 and J usage is TRBJ1-2; 9 bases match TRBD1. This sequence was found in a man aged 40-49 years with active or convalescent COVID-19. CDR3 sequence reads: CASSVGTGATNYGYTF. The CDR3 nucleotides are TGTGCCAGCAGCGTAGGGACAGGGGCTACCAACTATGGCTACACCTTC.